Listed here are 21 T cell receptor beta chains from one sample, sequenced in a study of blood T cell repertoires in COVID-19. Libraries were prepared by immunoSEQ multiplex PCR; TCRdb keeps only in-frame clonotypes and omits some of them. The sample yields some 260,000 clones, roughly 90% seen once. The sample was peripheral blood. The receptors shown here come from a human donor in a cohort sampled during active COVID-19.

This chain's CDR3 is CASSLVGDQPQHF. CDR3 bases: TGCGCCAGCAGCTTGGTCGGAGATCAGCCCCAGCATTTT. The chain combines TRBV5-1 with TRBJ1-5, with D unresolved. Germline lookup yields CDR1 SGHRS and CDR2 YFSETQ. V lost 0 bases, J lost 5 bases, and 6 bases lay in between. The CDR3 consists of 13 residues. Drawing the rest from reference TRBV5-1 and TRBJ1-5, the complete variable domain is KAGVTQTPRYLIKTRGQQVTLSCSPISGHRSVSWYQQTPGQGLQFLFEYFSETQRNKGNFPGRFSGRQFSNSRSEMNVSTLELGDSALYLCASSLVGDQPQHFGDGTRLSIL.

J is TRBJ2-1 and V is TRBV11-3; TRBD1 is a possible D gene (7 bases). Trimming removed 3 bases from V and 8 bases from J, with 17 bases in between. Germline V gene sequence: CDR1 SGHNT, CDR2 YENEEA. CDR3 length equals 15 residues. As DNA, the CDR3 is TGTGCCAGCAGCTTCTCCGGACTACAGGGGTATGAGCAGTTCTTC. Its translation: CASSFSGLQGYEQFF. Full variable domain (outside the CDR3, taken from reference TRBV11-3 and TRBJ2-1): EAGVVQSPRYKIIEKKQPVAFWCNPISGHNTLYWYLQNLGQGPELLIRYENEEAVDDSQLPKDRFSAERLKGVDSTLKIQPAELGDSAVYLCASSFSGLQGYEQFFGPGTRLTVL.

The chain recombines TRBV7-2 with TRBJ2-1, with D perhaps TRBD2 (5 bases). The ends were cut back, 2 bases at V and 6 bases at J, with 14 bases in the middle. Germline CDR1 reads SGHTA; CDR2 reads FQGNSA. This CDR3 has 15 residues. In DNA form, the CDR3 reads TGTGCCAGCAGCTTATTGAGTAGTGCGGGCAATGAGCAGTTCTTC. This translates into CASSLLSSAGNEQFF.

This rearrangement joins TRBV28 to TRBJ2-3; D is perhaps TRBD1 (5 bases). Trimming removed 4 bases at V and 5 bases at J, with 7 bases between. Germline CDR1 MDHEN, CDR2 SYDVKM. The CDR3 length is 12 residues. CDR3 bases: TGTGCCAGCAGTTCAGACAGAGATACGCAGTATTTT. This codes for CASSSDRDTQYF.

The chain carries TRBV7-9 and TRBJ1-2; TRBD1 aligns across 9 bases. J lost 5 bases, V lost 5 bases, and 12 bases had no gene match. Germline V lookup: CDR1 SEHNR, CDR2 FQNEAQ (reference sequence). This CDR3 is built from 16 residues. The CDR3 sequence is CASSPRGDRAGYGYTF. CDR3 sequence (DNA): TGTGCCAGCAGCCCTAGGGGGGACAGGGCGGGATATGGCTACACCTTC.

V gene TRBV2 combines with J gene TRBJ1-5, with D tentatively TRBD1 (6 bases). Germline loops: CDR1 SNHLY, CDR2 FYNNEI. V shed 5 bases and J shed 0 bases, with 14 bases lying between them. The CDR3 runs 16 residues. The CDR3 sequence: CASSRTVSYSNQPQHF. The CDR3 bases are TGTGCCAGCAGTAGGACAGTCAGTTATAGCAATCAGCCCCAGCATTTT. Using reference TRBV2 and TRBJ1-5 for the parts outside the CDR3, the full variable domain is EPEVTQTPSHQVTQMGQEVILRCVPISNHLYFYWYRQILGQKVEFLVSFYNNEISEKSEIFDDQFSVERPDGSNFTLKIRSTKLEDSAMYFCASSRTVSYSNQPQHFGDGTRLSIL.

CDR3 sequence reads: CATAAYAYEQYF. Here the CDR3 DNA reads TGTGCCACGGCAGCGTACGCCTACGAGCAGTACTTC. This chain uses TRBV10-3 with TRBJ2-7, with unresolved D. This CDR3 is 12 amino acids long. V was pared by 10 bases and J by 2 bases, with 12 bases between. Germline CDR1 is ENHRY and CDR2 is SYGVKD.

This chain links TRBV9 with TRBJ1-1; D unresolved. Germline lookup yields CDR1 SGDLS and CDR2 YYNGEE. Trimming took 4 bases from V and 5 from J, leaving 15 bases between them. There are 14 residues in the CDR3. CDR3 residues: CASSPHPGTTEAFF. The CDR3 DNA reads as TGTGCCAGCAGCCCCCACCCAGGTACAACTGAAGCTTTCTTT.

This chain links TRBV2 with TRBJ2-4; 9 nucleotides match TRBD2. V lost 2 bases, J lost 3 bases, and 5 bases stayed unmatched. Germline V lookup: CDR1 SNHLY, CDR2 FYNNEI. The CDR3 is 16 amino acids. The CDR3 spells CASSERLAGFKNIQYF. CDR3 in DNA: TGTGCCAGCAGTGAAAGGCTAGCGGGGTTCAAAAACATTCAGTACTTC.

The chain uses TRBV19 and TRBJ2-7, with TRBD1 matching 11 bases. Germline V gene data show CDR1 as LNHDA and CDR2 as SQIVND (reference sequence). The CDR3 loop spans 14 amino acids. V gave up 3 bases and J gave up 6 bases; unmatched junction bases: 4. DNA of the CDR3: TGTGCCAGTAGTATCGGGACAGGGGGATCCGAGCAGTACTTC. Translated: CASSIGTGGSEQYF. Full variable domain (remainder filled in from reference TRBV19 and TRBJ2-7): DGGITQSPKYLFRKEGQNVTLSCEQNLNHDAMYWYRQDPGQGLRLIYYSQIVNDFQKGDIAEGYSVSREKKESFPLTVTSAQKNPTAFYLCASSIGTGGSEQYFGPGTRLTVT.

The chain employs TRBV11-2 and TRBJ1-4, with a tentative D call TRBD1 (6 bases). Germline CDR1 and CDR2: SGHAT and FQNNGV. The ends were cut back, 5 bases at V and 15 bases at J, with 16 bases in the middle. The CDR3 sequence is 12 residues long. DNA for the CDR3: TGTGCCAGCAGCCGAGGGGGTCAGGAGGTGTTTTTT. Encoded protein: CASSRGGQEVFF.

The gene calls are TRBV7-8 and TRBJ2-1; the D gene is possibly TRBD1 (6 bases). This CDR3 spans 15 amino acids. The germline V and J ends were trimmed by 2 bases and 2 bases, with 10 bases remaining between them. CDR1 and CDR2 (germline): SGHVS, FQNEAQ. The DNA of the CDR3 is TGTGCCAGCAGCTTAATGGGGGCCACCTACAATGAGCAGTTCTTC. It yields the protein CASSLMGATYNEQFF. Using reference TRBV7-8 and TRBJ2-1 for the parts outside the CDR3, the full variable domain is GAGVSQSPRYKVAKRGQDVALRCDPISGHVSLFWYQQALGQGPEFLTYFQNEAQLDKSGLPSDRFFAERPEGSVSTLKIQRTQQEDSAVYLCASSLMGATYNEQFFGPGTRLTVL.

This chain uses TRBV7-8 with TRBJ2-1, with D tentatively TRBD1 (6 bases). V lost 2 bases to trimming and J lost 3 bases, with 14 bases between them. CDR3 size: 16 residues. Germline CDR1 reads SGHVS; CDR2 reads FQNEAQ. Here the CDR3 DNA reads TGTGCCAGCAGCTTATCGCCCCCACAGGGCTACAATGAGCAGTTCTTC. Translated, it gives CASSLSPPQGYNEQFF.

The chain employs TRBV27 and TRBJ2-2; possible D gene TRBD2, 6 bases. The CDR3 runs 14 residues. Germline lookup yields CDR1 MNHEY and CDR2 SMNVEV (reference sequence). V was cut by 6 bases and J by 1 base, with 9 bases left in between. This CDR3 reads CASRAAGNTGELFF. In DNA form, the CDR3 reads TGTGCCAGCAGGGCAGCGGGGAACACCGGGGAGCTGTTTTTT.

The chain has TRBV29-1 and TRBJ1-1; D not certain. Trimming pared 5 bases from V and 1 base from J, leaving 8 bases between. CDR3 length equals 12 residues. CDR1 is SQVTM, CDR2 ANQGSEA, per germline. The CDR3 bases are TGCAGCGTTCGGAGGCAGAACACTGAAGCTTTCTTT. Translating it yields CSVRRQNTEAFF.

This clone was seen only a few times. This chain joins TRBV2 and TRBJ1-5, with 9 bases matching TRBD1. The V gene's germline CDR1 is SNHLY and CDR2 FYNNEI. The CDR3 consists of 17 residues. Trimming took 4 bases from V and 1 from J; bases not matched to a gene: 8. The CDR3 is CASSAGTGRISNQPQHF. The CDR3 region has the DNA TGTGCCAGCAGTGCCGGGACAGGGAGGATAAGCAATCAGCCCCAGCATTTT.

In DNA form, the CDR3 reads TGTGCCAGCAGCGTCGGGACTAGCGGGGGGCGAGACTCCTACGAGCAGTACTTC. Its translation: CASSVGTSGGRDSYEQYF. This chain uses TRBV9 with TRBJ2-7, with 15 bases that match TRBD2. The J segment lost 0 bases and the V segment lost 2 bases, leaving 6 bases of the junction unmatched. CDR3 size: 18 residues. Germline V CDR1 and CDR2: SGDLS, YYNGEE.

The chain links TRBV6-2 or TRBV6-3 to TRBJ2-7; 8 nucleotides align to TRBD2. J lost 4 bases, V lost 5 bases, and 13 bases had no gene match. CDR3 length: 16 amino acids. Germline V gene sequence: CDR1 MNHEY, CDR2 SVGEGT. In DNA form, the CDR3 reads TGTGCCAGCAGTATAACCGCCGGGACTAGGCGTTACGAGCAGTACTTC. It encodes CASSITAGTRRYEQYF.

This clone showed up just a few times. This specimen includes other DNA sequences encoding the same CDR3. The chain couples TRBV28 to TRBJ2-5, with 7 bases lining up with TRBD1. There are 14 residues in the CDR3. Germline CDR1 and CDR2: MDHEN and SYDVKM. Germline trimming cut 2 bases from V and 1 base from J; bases unmatched to any gene: 1. The DNA of the CDR3 is TGTGCCAGCAGTTTAAGACAGGGCCAAGAGACCCAGTACTTC. This gives the protein CASSLRQGQETQYF.

The rearrangement links TRBV19 to TRBJ1-6; no definite D call. Germline-derived CDR1 and CDR2 are LNHDA and SQIVND (reference sequence). V was shortened by 5 bases and J by 5 bases, with 13 bases between the two germline ends. The CDR3 runs to 15 residues. The CDR3 DNA reads as TGTGCCAGTAGTCGTGAGACACGGAATAATTCACCCCTCCACTTT. Encoded protein: CASSRETRNNSPLHF. The full variable domain, completed using reference TRBV19 and TRBJ1-6, is DGGITQSPKYLFRKEGQNVTLSCEQNLNHDAMYWYRQDPGQGLRLIYYSQIVNDFQKGDIAEGYSVSREKKESFPLTVTSAQKNPTAFYLCASSRETRNNSPLHFGNGTRLTVT.

The CDR3 region is CASSQDHQGTFF. In nucleotides, the CDR3 is TGTGCCAGCAGCCAAGATCATCAGGGTACGTTCTTC. V is TRBV3-1 (or the pseudogene TRBV3-2) and J is TRBJ2-1; tentative D call: TRBD1 (5 bases). The CDR3 spans 12 residues. Trimming left V 0 bases short and J 15 bases short, with 12 bases between. Germline assignment: CDR1 LGHDT and CDR2 YNNKEL (reference sequence).